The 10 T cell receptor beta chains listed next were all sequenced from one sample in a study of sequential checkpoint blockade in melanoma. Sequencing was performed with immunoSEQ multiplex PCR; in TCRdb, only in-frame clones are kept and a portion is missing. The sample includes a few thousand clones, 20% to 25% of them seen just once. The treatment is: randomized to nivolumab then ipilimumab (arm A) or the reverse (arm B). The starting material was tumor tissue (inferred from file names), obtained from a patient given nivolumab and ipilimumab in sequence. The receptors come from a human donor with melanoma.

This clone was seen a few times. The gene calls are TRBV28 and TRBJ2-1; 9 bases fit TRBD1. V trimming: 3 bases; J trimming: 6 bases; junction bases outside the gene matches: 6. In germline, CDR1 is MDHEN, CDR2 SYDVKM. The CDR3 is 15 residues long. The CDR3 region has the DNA TGTGCCAGCAGTTTTGGCCTGACAGGGGGCAATGAGCAGTTCTTC. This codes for CASSFGLTGGNEQFF.

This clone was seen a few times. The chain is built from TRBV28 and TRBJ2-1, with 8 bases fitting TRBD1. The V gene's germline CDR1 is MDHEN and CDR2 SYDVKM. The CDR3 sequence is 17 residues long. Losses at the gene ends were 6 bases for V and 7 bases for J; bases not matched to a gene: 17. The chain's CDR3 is CASSLSNSGGDENEQFF. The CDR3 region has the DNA TGTGCCAGCAGCCTATCAAACTCAGGGGGCGACGAGAATGAGCAGTTCTTC.

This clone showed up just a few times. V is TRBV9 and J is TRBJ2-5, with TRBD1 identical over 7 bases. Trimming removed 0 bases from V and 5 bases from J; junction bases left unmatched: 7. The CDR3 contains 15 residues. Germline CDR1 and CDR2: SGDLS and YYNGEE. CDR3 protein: CASSVATGAYETQYF. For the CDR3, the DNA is TGTGCCAGCAGCGTAGCTACAGGGGCTTACGAGACCCAGTACTTC.

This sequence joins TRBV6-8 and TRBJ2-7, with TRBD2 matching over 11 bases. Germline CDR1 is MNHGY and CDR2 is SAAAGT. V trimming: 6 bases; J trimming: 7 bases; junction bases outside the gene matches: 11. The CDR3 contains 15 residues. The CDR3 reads CASSPNSGGGYEQYF. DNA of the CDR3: TGTGCCAGCAGCCCCAATAGCGGGGGGGGTTATGAGCAGTACTTC.

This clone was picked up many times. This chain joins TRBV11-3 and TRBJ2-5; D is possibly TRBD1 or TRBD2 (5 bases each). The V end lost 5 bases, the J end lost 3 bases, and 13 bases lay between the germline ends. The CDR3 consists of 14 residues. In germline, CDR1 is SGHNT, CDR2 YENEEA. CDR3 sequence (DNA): TGTGCCAGCAGCCCTTGGGGGAAGGAAGAGACCCAGTACTTC. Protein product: CASSPWGKEETQYF.

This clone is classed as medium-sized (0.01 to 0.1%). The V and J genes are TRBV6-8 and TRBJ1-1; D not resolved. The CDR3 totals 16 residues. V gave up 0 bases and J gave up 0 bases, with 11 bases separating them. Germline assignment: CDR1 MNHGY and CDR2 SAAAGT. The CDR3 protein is CASSYSLSTVNTEAFF. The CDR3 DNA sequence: TGTGCCAGCAGTTACTCCCTCTCGACGGTGAACACTGAAGCTTTCTTT.

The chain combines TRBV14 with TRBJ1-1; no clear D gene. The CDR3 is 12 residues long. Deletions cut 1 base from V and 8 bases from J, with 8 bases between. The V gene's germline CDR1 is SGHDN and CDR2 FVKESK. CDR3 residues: CASSQVGGEAFF. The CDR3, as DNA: TGTGCCAGCAGCCAAGTGGGAGGGGAAGCTTTCTTT.

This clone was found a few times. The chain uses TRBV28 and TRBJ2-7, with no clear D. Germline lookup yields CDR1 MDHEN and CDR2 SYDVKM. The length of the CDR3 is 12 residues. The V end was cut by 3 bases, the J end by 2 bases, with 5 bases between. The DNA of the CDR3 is TGTGCCAGCAGTTTTTTAACCTACGAGCAGTACTTC. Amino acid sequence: CASSFLTYEQYF.

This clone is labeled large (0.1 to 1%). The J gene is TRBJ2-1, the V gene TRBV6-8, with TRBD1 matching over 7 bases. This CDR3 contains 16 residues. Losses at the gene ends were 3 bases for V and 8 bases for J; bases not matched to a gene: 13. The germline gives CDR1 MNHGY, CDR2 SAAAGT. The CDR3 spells CASSYGQAVTMDEQFF. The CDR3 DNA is TGTGCCAGCAGTTATGGACAGGCGGTAACTATGGATGAGCAGTTCTTC.

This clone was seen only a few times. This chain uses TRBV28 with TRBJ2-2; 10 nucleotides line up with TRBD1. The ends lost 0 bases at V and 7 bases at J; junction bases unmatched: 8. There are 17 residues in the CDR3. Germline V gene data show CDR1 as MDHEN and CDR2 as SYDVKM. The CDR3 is CASSLWGDRGLIGELFF. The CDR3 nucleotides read TGTGCCAGCAGTTTATGGGGAGACAGGGGGCTGATCGGGGAGCTGTTTTTT.